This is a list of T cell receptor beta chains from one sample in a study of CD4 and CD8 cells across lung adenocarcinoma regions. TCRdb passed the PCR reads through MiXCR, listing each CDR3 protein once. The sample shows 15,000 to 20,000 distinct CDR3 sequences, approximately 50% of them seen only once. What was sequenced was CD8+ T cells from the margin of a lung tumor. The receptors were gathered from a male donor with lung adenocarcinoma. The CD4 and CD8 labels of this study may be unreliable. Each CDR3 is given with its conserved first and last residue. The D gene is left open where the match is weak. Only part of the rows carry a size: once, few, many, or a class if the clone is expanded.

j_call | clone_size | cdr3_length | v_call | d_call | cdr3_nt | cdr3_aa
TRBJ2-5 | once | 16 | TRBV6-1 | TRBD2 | TGTGCCAGCGCGGGAGCCGGGAGACGGGTCCAAGAGACCCAGTATTTC | CASAGAGRRVQETQYF
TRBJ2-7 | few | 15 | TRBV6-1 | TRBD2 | TGTGCCAGCAGTGAACTCCCGGGGGGAGAGTACGAGCAGTACTTC | CASSELPGGEYEQYF
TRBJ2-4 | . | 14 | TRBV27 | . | TGTGCGGGCAGGGGGGGTCGGGGTCCCGAGATTCAGTACTTC | CAGRGGRGPEIQYF
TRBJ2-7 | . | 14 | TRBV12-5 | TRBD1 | TGTGCTAGTGGTTACCAGACAGGGGGTTACGAGCAGTACTTC | CASGYQTGGYEQYF
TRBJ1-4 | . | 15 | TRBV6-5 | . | TGTGCCAGCAGTTACATGAGTAACTCTAATGAAAAACTGTTTTTT | CASSYMSNSNEKLFF
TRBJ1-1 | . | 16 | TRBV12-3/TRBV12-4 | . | TGTGCCAGCAGTTTACTGCCACTAGGCACGAACACTGAAGCTTTCTTT | CASSLLPLGTNTEAFF
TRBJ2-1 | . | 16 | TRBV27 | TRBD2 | TGTGCCAGCAGTTTTAGCGGGTCGAGCTCCTACAATGAGCAGTTCTTC | CASSFSGSSSYNEQFF
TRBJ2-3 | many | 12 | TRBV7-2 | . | TGTGCCAGCCGGGAAGGTACAGATACGCAGTATTTT | CASREGTDTQYF
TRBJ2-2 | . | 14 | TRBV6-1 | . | TGTGCCAGCAGTCGCAATCGGGGCACCGGGGAGCTGTTTTTT | CASSRNRGTGELFF
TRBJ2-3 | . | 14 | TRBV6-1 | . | TGTGCCAGCAGCCCCGCATGGAGCACAAATACGCAGTATTTC | CASSPAWSTNTQYF
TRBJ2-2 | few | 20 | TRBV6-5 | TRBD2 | TGTGCCAGCAGTTACTCGAGTGGTGCTAGCGGGAGAACGAACACCGGGGAGCTGTTTTTT | CASSYSSGASGRTNTGELFF
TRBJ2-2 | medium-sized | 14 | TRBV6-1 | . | TGTGCCAGCAGTGAAGCCCCGGGTGGCGGGGAGCTGTTTTTT | CASSEAPGGGELFF
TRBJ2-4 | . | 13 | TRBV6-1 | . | TGTGCCAGCAATGGGAGGAGGCAAAACATTCAGTACTTC | CASNGRRQNIQYF
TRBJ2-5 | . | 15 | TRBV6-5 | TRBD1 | TGTGCCAGCAGTTACGTTGGACAGGTCCAAGAGACCCAGTACTTC | CASSYVGQVQETQYF
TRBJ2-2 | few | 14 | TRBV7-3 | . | TGTGCCAGCAGCTTAGGACCACCCACCGGGGAGCTGTTTTTT | CASSLGPPTGELFF
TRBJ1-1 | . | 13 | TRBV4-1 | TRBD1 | TGCGCCAGCAGCCAAGTGGGTGGGACAGGGGCTTTCTTT | CASSQVGGTGAFF
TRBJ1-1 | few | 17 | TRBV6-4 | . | TGTGCCAGCAGCGGCGCCCTAAACGGGGTAAGGGACACTGAAGCTTTCTTT | CASSGALNGVRDTEAFF
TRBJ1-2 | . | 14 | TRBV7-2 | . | TGTGCCAGCAGCTTCGGGGGCCCTAGCTATGGCTACACCTTC | CASSFGGPSYGYTF
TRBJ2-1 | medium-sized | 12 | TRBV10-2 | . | TGCGCCAGCAGTGAAGGGTACAATGAGCAGTTCTTC | CASSEGYNEQFF
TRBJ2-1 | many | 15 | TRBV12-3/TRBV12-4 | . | TGTGCCAGCAGTTTTCGACTTGTCTCGAGCAATGAGCAGTTCTTC | CASSFRLVSSNEQFF
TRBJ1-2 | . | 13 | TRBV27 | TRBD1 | TGTGCCAGCAGCCGAGGGGGCGCATATGGCTACACCTTC | CASSRGGAYGYTF
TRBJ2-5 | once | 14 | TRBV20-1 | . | TGCAGTGCTAGAGATTTTATTACCTTCGGGACCCAGTACTTC | CSARDFITFGTQYF
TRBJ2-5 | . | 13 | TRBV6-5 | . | TGTGCCAGCACTTATCAGCTCCAAGAGACCCAGTACTTC | CASTYQLQETQYF
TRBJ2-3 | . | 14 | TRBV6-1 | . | TGTGCGGGCAGGGGGGGGGGTGACCAAGAGACCCAGTATTTT | CAGRGGGDQETQYF
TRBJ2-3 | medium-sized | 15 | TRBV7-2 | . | TGTGCCAGCAGCTTAGTATCGGGTTACACAGATACGCAGTATTTT | CASSLVSGYTDTQYF
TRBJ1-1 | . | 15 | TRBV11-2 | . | TGTGCCAGCAGCTTAGACCCGAGCATGAACACTGAAGCTTTCTTT | CASSLDPSMNTEAFF
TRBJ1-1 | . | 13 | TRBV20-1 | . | TGCAGTGCCCCGAAGAGGGGAGGGACTGAAGCTTTCTTT | CSAPKRGGTEAFF
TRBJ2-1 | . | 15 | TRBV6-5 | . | TGTGCCAGCAGTTACTCGGCGGCGGTGGCCAATGAGCAGTTCTTC | CASSYSAAVANEQFF
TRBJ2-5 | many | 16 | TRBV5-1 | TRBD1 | TGCGCCAGCAACCAGGACAGGCGAGGGTACCAAGAGACCCAGTACTTC | CASNQDRRGYQETQYF
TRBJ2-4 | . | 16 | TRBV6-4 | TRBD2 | TGTGCCAGCAGCGACTCGGGGCGGGGGGCCACAAGGACGCAGTACTTC | CASSDSGRGATRTQYF
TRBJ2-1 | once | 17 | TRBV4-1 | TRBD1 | TGCGCCAGCAGCCCCCCGACCGGGACAGGGGCTCAAAATGAGCAGTTCTTC | CASSPPTGTGAQNEQFF
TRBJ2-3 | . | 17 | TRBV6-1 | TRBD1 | TGTGCCAGCAGTGCGGGGACAGGGGGCCAGGGCCCAGATACGCAGTATTTT | CASSAGTGGQGPDTQYF
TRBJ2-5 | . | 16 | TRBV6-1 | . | TGTGCCAGCAGGGGAGCCGGGGGCCGGGACGGAGATACCCAGTACTTC | CASRGAGGRDGDTQYF